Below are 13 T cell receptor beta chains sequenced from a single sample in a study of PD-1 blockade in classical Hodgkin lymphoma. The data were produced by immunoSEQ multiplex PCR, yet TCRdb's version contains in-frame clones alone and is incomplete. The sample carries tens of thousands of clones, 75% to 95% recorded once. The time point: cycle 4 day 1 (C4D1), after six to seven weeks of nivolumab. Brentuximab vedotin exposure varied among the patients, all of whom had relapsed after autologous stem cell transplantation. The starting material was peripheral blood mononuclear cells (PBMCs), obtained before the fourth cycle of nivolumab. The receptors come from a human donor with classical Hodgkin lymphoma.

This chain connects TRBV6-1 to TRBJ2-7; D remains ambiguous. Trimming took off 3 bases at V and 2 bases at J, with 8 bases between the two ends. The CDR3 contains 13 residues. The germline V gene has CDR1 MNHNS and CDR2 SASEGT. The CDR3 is CASSELVTYEQYF. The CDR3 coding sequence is TGTGCCAGCAGTGAGCTCGTTACCTACGAGCAGTACTTC.

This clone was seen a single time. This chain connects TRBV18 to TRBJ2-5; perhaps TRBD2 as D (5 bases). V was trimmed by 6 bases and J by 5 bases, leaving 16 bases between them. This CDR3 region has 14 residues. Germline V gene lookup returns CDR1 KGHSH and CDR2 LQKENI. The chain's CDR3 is CASSQLITGETQYF. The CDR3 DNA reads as TGTGCCAGCTCTCAATTAATCACGGGGGAGACCCAGTACTTC.

The CDR3 DNA is TGCGCCAGCTCCAGGAAGAGGCGGTCTAACTATGGCTACACCTTC. This gives the protein CASSRKRRSNYGYTF. The chain joins TRBV5-1 to TRBJ1-2; D is ambiguous. The CDR3 sequence is 15 residues long. Germline assignment: CDR1 SGHRS and CDR2 YFSETQ. V lost 7 bases, J lost 0 bases, and 16 bases lay in between.

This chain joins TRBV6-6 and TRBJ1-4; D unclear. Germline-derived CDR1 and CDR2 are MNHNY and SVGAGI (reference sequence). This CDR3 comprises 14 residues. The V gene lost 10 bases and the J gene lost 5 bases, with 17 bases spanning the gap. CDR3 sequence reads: CATHDGIRNEKLFF. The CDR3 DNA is TGTGCCACCCACGACGGGATCAGGAATGAAAAACTGTTTTTT.

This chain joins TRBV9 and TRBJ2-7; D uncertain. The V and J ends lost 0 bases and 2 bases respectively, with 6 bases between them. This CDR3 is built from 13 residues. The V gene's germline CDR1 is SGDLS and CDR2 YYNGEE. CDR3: CASSVGTAYEQYF. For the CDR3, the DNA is TGTGCCAGCAGCGTAGGGACGGCCTACGAGCAGTACTTC.

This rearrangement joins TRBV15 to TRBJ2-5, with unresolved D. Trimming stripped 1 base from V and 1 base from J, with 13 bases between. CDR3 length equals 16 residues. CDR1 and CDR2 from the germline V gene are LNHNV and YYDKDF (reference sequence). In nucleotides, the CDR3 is TGTGCCACCAGCAGAGTGGGAAGGGTTACCCAAGAGACCCAGTACTTC. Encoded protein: CATSRVGRVTQETQYF.

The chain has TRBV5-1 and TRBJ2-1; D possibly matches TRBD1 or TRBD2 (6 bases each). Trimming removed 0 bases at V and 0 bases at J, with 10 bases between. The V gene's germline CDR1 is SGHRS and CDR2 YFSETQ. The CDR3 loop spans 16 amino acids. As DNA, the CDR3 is TGCGCCAGCAGCTTGGGTAGGGGGGCCTCCTACAATGAGCAGTTCTTC. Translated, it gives CASSLGRGASYNEQFF.

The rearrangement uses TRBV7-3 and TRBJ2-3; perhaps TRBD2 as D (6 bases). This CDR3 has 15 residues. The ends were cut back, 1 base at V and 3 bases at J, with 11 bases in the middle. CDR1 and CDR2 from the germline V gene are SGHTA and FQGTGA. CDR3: CASSLNPGTTDTQYF. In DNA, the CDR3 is TGTGCCAGCAGCTTAAATCCAGGGACTACAGATACGCAGTATTTT. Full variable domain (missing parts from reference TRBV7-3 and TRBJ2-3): GAGVSQTPSNKVTEKGKYVELRCDPISGHTALYWYRQSLGQGPEFLIYFQGTGAADDSGLPNDRFFAVRPEGSVSTLKIQRTERGDSAVYLCASSLNPGTTDTQYFGPGTRLTVL.

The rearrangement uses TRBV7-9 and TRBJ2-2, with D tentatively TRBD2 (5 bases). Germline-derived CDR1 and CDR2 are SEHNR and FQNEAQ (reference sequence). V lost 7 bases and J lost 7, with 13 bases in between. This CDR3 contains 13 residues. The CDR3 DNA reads TGTGCCAGCATCCTTAGCGCTGGCGGGGAGCTGTTTTTT. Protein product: CASILSAGGELFF.

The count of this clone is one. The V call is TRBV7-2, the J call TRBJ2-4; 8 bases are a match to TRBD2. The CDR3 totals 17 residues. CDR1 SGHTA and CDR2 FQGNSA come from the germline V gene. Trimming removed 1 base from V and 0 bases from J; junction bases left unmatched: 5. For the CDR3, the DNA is TGTGCCAGCAGCTTAGACGGGGGGGCAGGAGCCAAAAACATTCAGTACTTC. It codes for CASSLDGGAGAKNIQYF.

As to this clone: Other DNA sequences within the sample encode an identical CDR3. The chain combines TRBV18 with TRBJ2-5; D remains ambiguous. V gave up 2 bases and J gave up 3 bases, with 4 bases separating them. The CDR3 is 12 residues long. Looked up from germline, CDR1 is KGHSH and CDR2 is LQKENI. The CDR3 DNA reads TGTGCCAGCTCACCAGGGGAAGAGACCCAGTACTTC. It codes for CASSPGEETQYF.

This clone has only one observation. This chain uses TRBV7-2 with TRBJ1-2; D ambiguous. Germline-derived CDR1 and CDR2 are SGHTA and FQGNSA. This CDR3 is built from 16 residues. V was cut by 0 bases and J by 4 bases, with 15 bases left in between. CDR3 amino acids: CASSLAHTSVPYGYTF. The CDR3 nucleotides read TGTGCCAGCAGCTTAGCGCACACGAGTGTCCCCTATGGCTACACCTTC.

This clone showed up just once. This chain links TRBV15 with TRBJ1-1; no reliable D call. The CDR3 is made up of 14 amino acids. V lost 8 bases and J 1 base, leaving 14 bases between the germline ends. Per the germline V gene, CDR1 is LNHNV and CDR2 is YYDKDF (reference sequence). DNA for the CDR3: TGTGCCACCTCCAAGTTCGGAGAGAACACTGAAGCTTTCTTT. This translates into CATSKFGENTEAFF.